One and the same sample provided the 15 T cell receptor beta chains below, sequenced in a study of tumor and adjacent non-tumor tissue in lung cancer. This sample's RNA came from whole unsorted tissue. TCRbeta libraries were built with three rounds of nested PCR, modified from ARM-PCR. TCRdb analysed the multiplex PCR reads with MiXCR anew, one entry per CDR3 protein. The data hold approximately 100,000 distinct CDR3 sequences, with about 75% observed a single time. The sample comprised lung tumor tissue. These TCRs come from a woman aged 60-75 years with non-small cell lung cancer.

About this clonotype: It may be a read error: a sequence one base away is much more abundant. The chain combines TRBV20-1 with TRBJ1-6, with TRBD1 matching 7 bases. CDR3 length: 14 amino acids. CDR1 is DFQATT and CDR2 is SNEGSKA in the germline V gene (reference sequence). The CDR3 bases are TGCAGTACTAGGGAAACAGGGGCAAGTTCACCCCTCCACTTT. Translated: CSTRETGASSPLHF.

Points on this clonotype: The conserved phenylalanine or tryptophan is not found at the CDR3 terminus, so this likely reflects a read error. The V gene is TRBV28, the J gene TRBJ2-7; maybe TRBD1 (5 bases). The germline V gene has CDR1 MDHEN and CDR2 SYDVKM. V lost 8 bases and J 2 bases, leaving 16 bases between the germline ends. The CDR3 is 14 amino acids. CDR3 region: CASQVWGGTYEQYL. The CDR3 DNA sequence: TGTGCCAGCCAAGTATGGGGCGGCACCTACGAGCAGTACCTC.

Details on this clonotype: This may be a read error: a much more frequent sequence differs by one nucleotide. V is TRBV20-1 and J is TRBJ2-7; 8 bases align to TRBD1. With 3 bases clipped from V and 10 bases from J, the junction kept 14 bases outside the gene matches. CDR3 length equals 14 residues. Germline CDR1 is DFQATT and CDR2 is SNEGSKA (reference sequence). The CDR3 region has the DNA TGCAGTGCTAGTGCAGGGGGCGCCGGGGGCGATCAGTACTTC. Translation: CSASAGGAGGDQYF.

To note about this clonotype: With a much larger clone just one base away, this may be a read error. For the CDR3, the DNA is TGTGCCAGCAGATTCGACAGGGGGAGACGGCAGTACTTC. Its protein product is CASRFDRGRRQYF. The chain uses TRBV5-5 and TRBJ2-7, with TRBD1 identical over 9 bases. This CDR3 is built from 13 residues. Trimming took 5 bases from V and 9 from J; bases not matched to a gene: 9. Germline V CDR1 and CDR2: SGHKS, YYEKEE (reference sequence).

Comments on this clonotype: The junction departs from the called germline gene at one end, perhaps through a read error. The V call is TRBV20-1, the J call TRBJ2-5, with 8 bases matching TRBD1. The CDR3 contains 17 residues. The V gene's germline CDR1 is DFQATT and CDR2 SNEGSKA (reference sequence). CDR3 loop: CSVRAAGTGGHQETQYF. In DNA form, the CDR3 reads TGTAGTGTTAGAGCGGCTGGGACAGGAGGGCACCAAGAGACCCAGTACTTC.

For this clonotype: The missing conserved phenylalanine or tryptophan at the end of this CDR3 makes a read error likely. This chain links TRBV6-5 with TRBJ2-5; TRBD2 aligns across 7 bases. With 2 bases clipped from V and 0 bases from J, the junction kept 3 bases outside the gene matches. The CDR3 loop spans 15 amino acids. Germline CDR1 reads MNHEY; CDR2 reads SVGAGI. This CDR3 is CASSYSGKYQETQYL. The CDR3 region has the DNA TGTGCCAGCAGTTACAGCGGGAAGTACCAAGAGACCCAGTACTTA.

On this clonotype itself: This is likely a read error, given that the CDR3 carries no conserved phenylalanine or tryptophan at its end. This chain joins TRBV6-2 or TRBV6-3 and TRBJ2-5; no reliable D call. V was pared by 9 bases and J by 2 bases, with 16 bases between. From germline, CDR1 is MNHEY and CDR2 SVGEGT. The CDR3 is made up of 14 amino acids. Written as DNA, the CDR3 is TGTGCCAGAAAAAAAACTGCCCAACAAGAGACCCAGTACATC. Translated, it gives CARKKTAQQETQYI.

Comment on this clonotype: At one end the junction does not follow the germline gene, possibly because of a read error. The J gene is TRBJ2-1, the V gene TRBV6-2 or TRBV6-3; D is uncertain. The J call may be faulty, since TRBJ2-7 better matches the DNA end. The CDR3 is 14 amino acids. CDR1 and CDR2 from the germline V gene are MNHEY and SVGEGT. DNA for the CDR3: TGTGCGAGCACCGCGACACTCTCCTACAATGAGCAGTACTTC. Its translation is CASTATLSYNEQYF.

Remarks on this clonotype: One end of the junction does not line up with germline, which may come from a read error. This chain uses TRBV6-5 with TRBJ1-1; a possible D gene is TRBD1 (5 bases). This CDR3 region has 14 residues. Looked up from germline, CDR1 is MNHEY and CDR2 is SVGAGI. The CDR3 sequence: CATNRLQGSTKAFF. CDR3 nucleotides: TGTGCTACCAACCGTCTTCAGGGTAGCACTAAAGCTTTCTTT.

Details on this clonotype: Without the conserved terminal phenylalanine or tryptophan, this CDR3 likely stems from a read error. V usage is TRBV11-2 and J usage is TRBJ1-5; D is unclear. Germline-derived CDR1 and CDR2 are SGHAT and FQNNGV. Trimming removed 2 bases from V and 5 bases from J, with 13 bases in between. The CDR3 contains 15 residues. The CDR3 reads CASSLKRGGDQPQHS. The CDR3 DNA follows: TGTGCCAGCAGCTTAAAGCGCGGTGGCGATCAGCCCCAGCATTCT.

Note on this clonotype: A junction end diverges from the germline sequence, so it may reflect a read error. The chain uses TRBV4-3 and TRBJ2-6, with 13 bases that match TRBD2. CDR3 length equals 19 residues. In germline, CDR1 is LGHNA, CDR2 YSLEER. The chain's CDR3 is CANSQAATSGRIGANILTF. The CDR3, as DNA: TGCGCCAACAGCCAAGCCGCGACTAGCGGGAGGATTGGGGCCAACATCCTGACTTTC.

Comment on this clonotype: A single base separates this from a much larger clone, so it may be a read error. The gene calls are TRBV6-6 and TRBJ2-7, with TRBD1 matching over 8 bases. The CDR3 runs 15 residues. CDR1 MNHNY and CDR2 SVGAGI come from the germline V gene (reference sequence). The DNA for the CDR3 is TGTGCCAGCATCAACTCCAGGACAGGGACCTACGAGCAGAACTTC. Its translation is CASINSRTGTYEQNF.

The chain has TRBV18 and TRBJ1-4, with D unclear. Germline CDR1 KGHSH, CDR2 LQKENI. Trimming pared 3 bases from V and 0 bases from J, leaving 8 bases between. The CDR3 totals 15 residues. CDR3 sequence: CASSPTEATNEKLFF. The CDR3 DNA sequence: TGTGCCAGCTCACCGACCGAAGCAACTAATGAAAAACTGTTTTTT. The full variable domain, in which reference TRBV18 and TRBJ1-4 provide the parts outside the CDR3, is NAGVMQNPRHLVRRRGQEARLRCSPMKGHSHVYWYRQLPEEGLKFMVYLQKENIIDESGMPKERFSAEFPKEGPSILRIQQVVRGDSAAYFCASSPTEATNEKLFFGSGTQLSVL.

On this clonotype: The missing conserved phenylalanine or tryptophan at the end of this CDR3 makes a read error likely. V usage is TRBV6-5 and J usage is TRBJ1-3; the match to TRBD1 covers 10 bases. Germline CDR1 is MNHEY and CDR2 is SVGAGI. V shed 7 bases, J shed 4 bases, and the junction held 13 bases outside the gene matches. The CDR3 has 17 amino acids. The CDR3 bases are TGTGCCAGCACTTATGCGGACAGGGGGTATACAGGAAACACCATATATTCT. This translates into CASTYADRGYTGNTIYS.

The chain joins TRBV6-2 or TRBV6-3 to TRBJ2-7; D not certain. This CDR3 has 17 amino acids. Germline V gene lookup returns CDR1 MNHEY and CDR2 SVGEGT. Trimming took 0 bases from V and 1 from J, leaving 16 bases between them. CDR3 bases: TGTGCCAGCAGTTACTCGACAACCTCGATTAGGTCCTACGAGCAGTACTTC. This gives the protein CASSYSTTSIRSYEQYF.